This TCR beta chain was sequenced during a study of blood T cell repertoires in COVID-19 (dated by TCRdb to about 2020). About the investigation overall: Samples covering the acute and convalescent phases of COVID-19 were provided by collaborators in the United States, Italy and Spain. Where available, HLA class I and class II types were taken from metadata supplied by the sample provider and were not determined by assay-based typing. The repertoires were released in a freely available public database intended as a resource for research on the immune response to SARS-CoV-2. Subjects who had been exposed to COVID-19, were actively infected with it, or had recovered from it provided the deeply sampled blood TCRbeta repertoires that made up the dataset. The material from the prospective study consisted of cDNA or gDNA derived from T cells, B-cell-depleted T cells, or PBMCs. The samples were drawn from two sources: the first 160 participants of the ongoing ImmuneRACE study, and 950 to 1,500 subjects contributed by 6 global collaborators. Nearly every sample came with metadata listing a de-identified subject ID, COVID-19 status, age in years and sex. The paper's findings and limits, for the study overall: The amount of clinical and demographic metadata varied by source and participant and was provided uncurated.

TCRbeta CDR3 regions were amplified from genomic DNA by means of the immunoSEQ Assay, a bias-controlled multiplex PCR. The original pipeline was this. The number of nucleated cells in each sample was estimated by amplification of reference gene primers within the assay. To quantify the absolute abundance of each unique TCRbeta CDR3 rearrangement, sequence reads were collapsed and filtered. For each sample, productive Simpson clonality was calculated by taking the square root of Simpson's diversity index across productive rearrangements. What TCRdb holds here is the immuneACCESS table cut down to in-frame rearrangements. Part of the clones is not present; checked against another copy, under half of the missing clones reflect an unresolved V gene, and the others are unexplained. V, J and clone size were drawn from that table, and D and trimming were deduced from the DNA. This sample has about 91,000 clones in its table, and more than 75% of those were observed once. The ten largest account for approximately 4.8% of the sample.

The CDR3 goes from the cysteine to the phenylalanine over 16 residues. Solely the CDR3 DNA is kept, with 48 bases framed from the first base. At the junction V is shortened by 2 bases and J by 0 bases, with 12 bases in between. As encoded in the germline V gene, CDR1 is SGHTA while CDR2 is FQGNSA. The collaborating institutions used their own protocols to collect whole blood in K2EDTA tubes. For TCRbeta analysis, collaborator samples were shipped as frozen whole blood, as isolated PBMCs, or as DNA extracted from either sample type. As to this clone: The specificity of this receptor is unknown. Qualities for individual bases were not recorded, and no much larger clone is one base off.

The TCR was taken from a woman over 75 with active COVID-19. Sequencing was performed on peripheral blood. The chain couples TRBV7-2 to TRBJ2-3; TRBD1 might be the D gene, on 6 matching bases. CDR3 reads: CASSLLGASSTDTQYF. Read as DNA, the sequence is TGTGCCAGCAGCTTACTGGGGGCGTCTAGCACAGATACGCAGTATTTT. Where the CDR3 stops, the reference TRBV7-2 and TRBJ2-3 genes take over; the full variable domain is GAGVSQSPSNKVTEKGKDVELRCDPISGHTALYWYRQSLGQGLEFLIYFQGNSAPDKSGLPSDRFSAERTGGSVSTLTIQRTQQEDSAVYLCASSLLGASSTDTQYFGPGTRLTVL.